Listed below are T cell receptor beta chains from one sample, sequenced in a study of blood T cell repertoires in COVID-19. Using immunoSEQ multiplex PCR, the repertoire was profiled, and TCRdb retains in-frame clones only, with some absent. The repertoire includes under 130,000 clones, about 90% of them detected once, and approximately 3.1% sits in the top ten. Specimen: peripheral blood. The receptors were gathered from a man in his forties or fifties in a cohort sampled during active COVID-19. Both conserved end residues are part of each CDR3. The D gene is left open where the match is weak. Rows may omit the clone size; those that give it use once, few, many or a size class.

clone size: once; D gene: -; V gene: TRBV11-3; J gene: TRBJ1-2; CDR3 protein: CASSGRTGFHGYTF; CDR3 DNA: TGTGCCAGCAGCGGGAGAACAGGGTTCCATGGCTACACCTTC
clone size: -; D gene: TRBD2; V gene: TRBV18; J gene: TRBJ2-5; CDR3 protein: CASSSASLLAGSGTQYF; CDR3 DNA: TGTGCCAGCTCATCGGCCTCGCTACTAGCGGGTTCTGGGACCCAGTACTTC
clone size: -; D gene: TRBD2; V gene: TRBV28; J gene: TRBJ2-2; CDR3 protein: CASSLQRGGITGELFF; CDR3 DNA: TGTGCCAGCAGTCTGCAGCGGGGGGGCATCACCGGGGAGCTGTTTTTT
clone size: -; D gene: -; V gene: TRBV2; J gene: TRBJ1-2; CDR3 protein: CASSGQEDYGYTF; CDR3 DNA: TGTGCCAGCAGTGGACAGGAAGACTATGGCTACACCTTC
clone size: -; D gene: TRBD2; V gene: TRBV6-5; J gene: TRBJ2-3; CDR3 protein: CASRGGARSTDTQYF; CDR3 DNA: TGTGCCAGCCGGGGGGGGGCTAGAAGCACAGATACGCAGTATTTT
clone size: -; D gene: TRBD1; V gene: TRBV7-2; J gene: TRBJ1-1; CDR3 protein: CASSSGWGQEAFF; CDR3 DNA: TGTGCCAGCAGCTCCGGTTGGGGACAGGAAGCTTTCTTT
clone size: -; D gene: -; V gene: TRBV6-6; J gene: TRBJ1-1; CDR3 protein: CATLRGGPNEAFF; CDR3 DNA: TGTGCCACTCTTAGGGGAGGGCCAAATGAAGCTTTCTTT
clone size: -; D gene: -; V gene: TRBV7-8; J gene: TRBJ1-1; CDR3 protein: CASSFARGGTEAFF; CDR3 DNA: TGTGCCAGCAGCTTCGCGAGAGGCGGCACTGAAGCTTTCTTT
clone size: -; D gene: TRBD1; V gene: TRBV12-3/TRBV12-4; J gene: TRBJ1-4; CDR3 protein: CASSLRQGEKLFF; CDR3 DNA: TGTGCCAGCAGCCTCCGACAGGGCGAAAAACTGTTTTTT
clone size: -; D gene: -; V gene: TRBV2; J gene: TRBJ1-1; CDR3 protein: CASSSGETEAFF; CDR3 DNA: TGTGCCAGCAGTTCAGGGGAAACTGAAGCTTTCTTT
clone size: -; D gene: TRBD1; V gene: TRBV3-1/TRBV3-2; J gene: TRBJ1-2; CDR3 protein: CASSHRQGLYGYTF; CDR3 DNA: TGTGCCAGCAGCCACCGACAGGGACTCTATGGCTACACCTTC
clone size: -; D gene: TRBD2; V gene: TRBV10-3; J gene: TRBJ2-1; CDR3 protein: CAISDLAGVEQFF; CDR3 DNA: TGTGCCATCAGTGATTTAGCGGGGGTTGAGCAGTTCTTC
clone size: few; D gene: TRBD1; V gene: TRBV4-3; J gene: TRBJ2-7; CDR3 protein: CASSQVEGTGSYEQYF; CDR3 DNA: TGCGCCAGCAGCCAAGTGGAGGGGACAGGGTCCTACGAGCAGTACTTC
clone size: -; D gene: -; V gene: TRBV5-4; J gene: TRBJ2-5; CDR3 protein: CASSRTTGLQETQYF; CDR3 DNA: TGTGCCAGCAGCCGTACTACAGGGCTCCAAGAGACCCAGTACTTC
clone size: -; D gene: -; V gene: TRBV7-9; J gene: TRBJ1-2; CDR3 protein: CASSLGTSNYGYTF; CDR3 DNA: TGTGCCAGCAGCTTAGGTACTTCTAACTATGGCTACACCTTC
clone size: -; D gene: -; V gene: TRBV12-3/TRBV12-4; J gene: TRBJ1-2; CDR3 protein: CASIFGEGGGYTF; CDR3 DNA: TGTGCCAGCATTTTTGGGGAGGGGGGTGGCTACACCTTC
clone size: -; D gene: TRBD1; V gene: TRBV5-5; J gene: TRBJ2-1; CDR3 protein: CASSSGQGNRQFF; CDR3 DNA: TGTGCCAGCAGCTCGGGACAGGGGAATCGGCAGTTCTTC
clone size: -; D gene: -; V gene: TRBV7-6; J gene: TRBJ2-5; CDR3 protein: CASSFVGGVQETQYF; CDR3 DNA: TGTGCCAGCAGCTTTGTAGGGGGGGTACAAGAGACCCAGTACTTC
clone size: once; D gene: -; V gene: TRBV11-3; J gene: TRBJ2-2; CDR3 protein: CASHYGFPDTGELFF; CDR3 DNA: TGTGCCAGCCACTATGGGTTCCCCGACACCGGGGAGCTGTTTTTT
clone size: -; D gene: TRBD1; V gene: TRBV7-8; J gene: TRBJ2-7; CDR3 protein: CASSSDRGRYEQYF; CDR3 DNA: TGTGCCAGCAGCTCCGACAGGGGGCGGTACGAGCAGTACTTC
clone size: -; D gene: -; V gene: TRBV24-1; J gene: TRBJ1-1; CDR3 protein: CATSDLVGGAFF; CDR3 DNA: TGTGCCACCAGTGATTTGGTGGGGGGAGCTTTCTTT
clone size: few; D gene: TRBD2; V gene: TRBV5-1; J gene: TRBJ2-1; CDR3 protein: CASSLVLLAEDNEQFF; CDR3 DNA: TGCGCCAGCAGCTTGGTGCTCCTAGCGGAAGACAATGAGCAGTTCTTC
clone size: -; D gene: -; V gene: TRBV24-1; J gene: TRBJ1-1; CDR3 protein: CATSWGGYNTEAFF; CDR3 DNA: TGTGCCACCAGTTGGGGGGGTTACAACACTGAAGCTTTCTTT
clone size: -; D gene: TRBD1; V gene: TRBV6-6; J gene: TRBJ2-5; CDR3 protein: CASSQGTAIQETQYF; CDR3 DNA: TGTGCCAGCAGTCAAGGGACAGCCATACAAGAGACCCAGTACTTC
clone size: -; D gene: TRBD2; V gene: TRBV28; J gene: TRBJ2-5; CDR3 protein: CASSYSPPGGRETQYF; CDR3 DNA: TGTGCCAGCAGTTACTCTCCCCCGGGGGGACGAGAGACCCAGTACTTC
clone size: -; D gene: -; V gene: TRBV6-5; J gene: TRBJ2-5; CDR3 protein: CASSGAGWQETQYF; CDR3 DNA: TGTGCCAGCTCCGGCGCGGGGTGGCAAGAGACCCAGTACTTC
clone size: -; D gene: -; V gene: TRBV5-1; J gene: TRBJ1-1; CDR3 protein: CASSLETDTEAFF; CDR3 DNA: TGCGCCAGCAGCTTGGAAACAGACACTGAAGCTTTCTTT
clone size: -; D gene: -; V gene: TRBV6-6; J gene: TRBJ2-7; CDR3 protein: CASRDRTLPYEQYF; CDR3 DNA: TGTGCCAGCAGGGACCGGACACTCCCCTACGAGCAGTACTTC
clone size: -; D gene: -; V gene: TRBV18; J gene: TRBJ1-2; CDR3 protein: CASSPDRDYGYTF; CDR3 DNA: TGTGCCAGCTCACCCGACAGAGACTATGGCTACACCTTC
clone size: -; D gene: TRBD1; V gene: TRBV27; J gene: TRBJ1-1; CDR3 protein: CASRRGHTEAFF; CDR3 DNA: TGTGCCAGCCGCAGGGGGCACACTGAAGCTTTCTTT
clone size: -; D gene: -; V gene: TRBV9; J gene: TRBJ2-7; CDR3 protein: CASSPQEGPIYEQYF; CDR3 DNA: TGTGCCAGCAGCCCCCAGGAGGGGCCGATATACGAGCAGTACTTC
clone size: -; D gene: -; V gene: TRBV4-1; J gene: TRBJ2-1; CDR3 protein: CASSQVRGSYNEQFF; CDR3 DNA: TGCGCCAGCAGCCAAGTCAGGGGATCCTACAATGAGCAGTTCTTC
clone size: -; D gene: -; V gene: TRBV28; J gene: TRBJ1-2; CDR3 protein: CASRGQGRGGYGYTF; CDR3 DNA: TGTGCCAGCAGGGGGCAGGGGAGGGGTGGCTATGGCTACACCTTC